The subject of this entry is one TCR beta chain. Its antigen is as yet unknown. The sample originates from a study of CD8+CD57+ T cells in acquired aplastic anemia. Across the study: The DNA of sorted CD4+ and CD8+ cells averaged 3.2 ug.

Study-level findings and limits: Patients shared 25 to 35 CD8+ CDR3 sequences with controls.

CDR1 is LNHNV and CDR2 is YYDKDF in the germline V gene (reference sequence). Unmatched junction bases numbered 8, after V lost 2 bases and J lost 6 bases. The CDR3 covers 15 residues. According to the study, genomic DNA was the template for TCR beta VDJ and CDR3 profiling. TCRdb reprocessed the reads with MiXCR, giving one entry per CDR3 protein. The profile shows hundreds of thousands of distinct CDR3 sequences, under 80% of them singletons. The source is a human donor in good health, serving as a control. V is TRBV15 and J is TRBJ2-3; TRBD1 matches at 7 bases. The sequenced sample was sorted CD4+, CD8+, or CD8+CD57+ T cells (not recorded which) from PBMCs. CDR3 DNA: TGTGCCACCAGCAGATATGGGACAGTGCGTGATACGCAGTATTTT. This encodes CATSRYGTVRDTQYF.